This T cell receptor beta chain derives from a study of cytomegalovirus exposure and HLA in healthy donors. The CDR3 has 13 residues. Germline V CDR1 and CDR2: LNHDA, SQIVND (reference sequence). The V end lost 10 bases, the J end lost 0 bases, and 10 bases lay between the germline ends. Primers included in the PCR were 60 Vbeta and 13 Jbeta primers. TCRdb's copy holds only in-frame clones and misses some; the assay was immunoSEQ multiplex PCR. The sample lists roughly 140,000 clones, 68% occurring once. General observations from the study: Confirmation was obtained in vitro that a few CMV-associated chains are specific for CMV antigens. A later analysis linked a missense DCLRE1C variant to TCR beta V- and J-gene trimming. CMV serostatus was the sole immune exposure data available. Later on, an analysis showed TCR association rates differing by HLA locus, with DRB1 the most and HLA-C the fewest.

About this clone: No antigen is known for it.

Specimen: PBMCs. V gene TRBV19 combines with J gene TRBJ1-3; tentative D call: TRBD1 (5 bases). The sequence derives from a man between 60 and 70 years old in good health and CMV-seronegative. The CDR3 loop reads CATAGFSGNTIYF. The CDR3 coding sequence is TGTGCCACGGCAGGGTTCTCTGGAAACACCATATATTTT.